The rows below give T cell receptor beta chains drawn from one sample of a study of cytomegalovirus exposure and HLA in healthy donors. The protocol was immunoSEQ multiplex PCR, while the TCRdb copy is restricted to in-frame clones and leaves out a portion. This table holds 200,000 to 300,000 clones, around 90% found once. Sequencing was done on a sample of PBMCs. Every receptor here comes from a woman in her 30s in good health and CMV-seronegative. The conserved cysteine and the conserved F or W are not part of the CDR3 here. Part of the rows lack a size; the others show once, few, many or a class for expanded clones.

clone_size	v_call	j_call	cdr3_aa
.	TRBV28	TRBJ1-5	ASSLVGGNQPQH
.	TRBV13	TRBJ2-3	ASSLGPLGDTQY
.	TRBV6-1	TRBJ2-5	ASSRLAGGQETQY
.	TRBV13	TRBJ2-7	ASSLEGVGTYEQY
.	TRBV20-1	TRBJ1-1	SASTYTEAF
.	TRBV6-7	TRBJ2-1	ASSYSKGLQPNNEQF
.	TRBV4-2	TRBJ2-7	ASSQDRQRERVYEQY
.	TRBV27	TRBJ2-2	ASSLGDRVTGELF
.	TRBV7-3	TRBJ2-7	ASSLGAGGPYEQY
.	TRBV19	TRBJ2-7	ASMAQGVNEQY
.	TRBV9	TRBJ2-7	ASSGGTGGYEQY
.	TRBV11-2	TRBJ2-7	ASSLDPGQGYEQY
.	TRBV10-3	TRBJ2-2	AISESKREGTGELF
.	TRBV29-1	TRBJ2-1	SVSVTSGRQGNEQF
.	TRBV5-1	TRBJ2-7	ASSLHSRSVSGLEQY
.	TRBV27	TRBJ2-5	ASSSLGARATQY
.	TRBV19	TRBJ2-3	ASSISGDTQY
.	TRBV6-5	TRBJ2-3	ASSRTTGWGDTQY
.	TRBV6-5	TRBJ2-7	ASRSGQGTYEQY
.	TRBV30	TRBJ2-7	AWTHGTGRWYEQY
.	TRBV5-1	TRBJ2-1	ASSWGMAGSYNEQF
.	TRBV7-2	TRBJ2-5	ASSLSGGMGGWETQY
.	TRBV11-3	TRBJ2-7	ASSLWAQSPEQY
.	TRBV7-3	TRBJ2-1	ASSRQGSRNEQF
.	TRBV11-3	TRBJ2-1	ASSNLAGGYNEQF
.	TRBV14	TRBJ2-7	ASSHFDRDGSYEQY
.	TRBV13	TRBJ2-2	ASSLESLSELNTGELF
.	TRBV29-1	TRBJ2-5	SVARNSDQETQY
.	TRBV7-6	TRBJ2-1	ASSSGTSGPYNEQF
.	TRBV5-4	TRBJ2-1	ASKTEPTAVYNEQF
.	TRBV28	TRBJ2-7	ASRGDRGLPAEEQY
.	TRBV28	TRBJ2-7	ASSPIGSGRARNEQY
.	TRBV5-1	TRBJ2-3	ASSPGLAYTDTQY
few	TRBV7-2	TRBJ2-7	ASSGPSGSMAYEQY
.	TRBV4-2	TRBJ2-2	ASSQENRVTGELF
.	TRBV6-5	TRBJ1-4	ASRTGTGNEKLF
once	TRBV28	TRBJ1-4	ASSSAGPSYEKLF
.	TRBV5-1	TRBJ1-2	ASSLATGDEYT
once	TRBV28	TRBJ2-3	ASSSTWEGNTDTQY
.	TRBV5-5	TRBJ1-2	ASSSGVSRYGYT
.	TRBV6-6	TRBJ2-6	ASRWTNVLT
.	TRBV6-1	TRBJ1-1	ASGGNTEAF
few	TRBV27	TRBJ2-7	ASRTRHYEQY